The subject of this entry is one T cell receptor (beta chain). It was during active infection that Seattle patients were enrolled and then longitudinally followed. In the original workflow: Reference gene primer amplification gave nucleated cell count estimates. TCRdb's table, derived via immunoSEQ multiplex PCR, lists solely in-frame clones and lacks some. V and J calls and clone size are as listed in that table; D and trimming were resolved from the DNA. The sample includes 200,000 to 250,000 clones, approximately 80% of them seen just once. The data are from a study of blood T cell repertoires in COVID-19. Across the whole study: Collection of acute and convalescent COVID-19 samples took place in the United States, Italy and Spain. From T cells, B-cell-depleted T cells, or PBMCs came the material, which was cDNA or gDNA.

The ends were cut back, 4 bases at V and 3 bases at J, with 16 bases in the middle. The CDR3 is 16 residues long. The germline V gene encodes CDR1 KGHSH and CDR2 LQKENI. This receptor was identified in a woman of 80 years or more with COVID-19, enrolled during active disease. The chain links TRBV18 to TRBJ2-1; D might be TRBD2 (6 bases). Sequencing was done on a sample of peripheral blood. CDR3 DNA sequence: TGTGCCAGCTCACGAAGCGGCGGGGAGAACTACAATGAGCAGTTCTTC. It is translated as CASSRSGGENYNEQFF.